This TCR beta chain was found in a study of blood T cell repertoires in COVID-19. In the original workflow: Researchers report that nucleated cell counts were estimated from reference gene primer amplification. Repertoires were generated with immunoSEQ multiplex PCR, while TCRdb's copy carries only in-frame clones and drops some. From that table come the V and J calls and clone size; the DNA was used to work out D and trimming. The sample holds under 250,000 clones, over 60% seen once. The TCR was taken from an older woman with acute or convalescent COVID-19. The sample was peripheral blood.

In DNA form, the CDR3 reads TGTGCCAGCGAGAGAGGAGGGCTGGGCGCTGAAGCTTTCTTT. Amino acids: CASERGGLGAEAFF. The chain has TRBV6-5 and TRBJ1-1; D is unclear. CDR1 is MNHEY and CDR2 is SVGAGI in the germline V gene. Trimming removed 8 bases from V and 6 bases from J, with 19 bases in between. This CDR3 comprises 14 residues.